This TCR beta chain was observed in a study of blood T cell repertoires in COVID-19. Study as a whole: There were acute and convalescent COVID-19 samples, and they came from the United States, Italy and Spain. Sources were T cells, B-cell-depleted T cells, or PBMCs; the material itself was cDNA or gDNA.

Per the original data handling: Estimation of nucleated cell counts relied on the amplification of reference gene primers. Generated by immunoSEQ multiplex PCR, the TCRdb table keeps only in-frame clones and is missing some. V, J and clone size were drawn from that table, and D and trimming were deduced from the DNA. This table holds approximately 220,000 clones, about 85% found once. Only a few counts were recorded for this clone. The ends were cut back, 2 bases at V and 4 bases at J, with 15 bases in the middle. The CDR3 contains 16 residues. Per the germline V gene, CDR1 is MDHEN and CDR2 is SYDVKM.

Sequenced sample: peripheral blood. The clonotype originates from a man aged 45-60 years who had recovered from COVID-19. The chain uses TRBV28 and TRBJ1-3; D is possibly TRBD1 (6 bases). This chain's CDR3 is CASSLGGRLKGNTIYF. CDR3 nucleotides: TGTGCCAGCAGTTTAGGGGGCCGTTTAAAGGGAAACACCATATATTTT.